This record looks at one TCR beta chain sequence and its context. The CDR3 totals 17 residues. Trimming at V came to 0 bases and at J to 8 bases, leaving 13 bases not matched to a gene. The germline gives CDR1 LGHDT, CDR2 YNNKEL (reference sequence). This specimen comes from a study of blood T cell repertoires in COVID-19. Sequencing was performed with immunoSEQ multiplex PCR; in TCRdb, only in-frame clones are kept and a portion is missing. Here the sample spans 150,000 to 200,000 clones, approximately 81% being singletons. V and J are TRBV3-1 (or the pseudogene TRBV3-2) and TRBJ1-2; 9 bases are shared with TRBD1. Source material: peripheral blood. The clonotype originates from a human donor with acute or convalescent COVID-19. The donor label of this sample is uncertain. CDR3 nucleotide sequence: TGTGCCAGCAGCCAAGAAGACCTACAGGGGGCTGTTAGAGGCTACACCTTC. The encoded protein is CASSQEDLQGAVRGYTF.